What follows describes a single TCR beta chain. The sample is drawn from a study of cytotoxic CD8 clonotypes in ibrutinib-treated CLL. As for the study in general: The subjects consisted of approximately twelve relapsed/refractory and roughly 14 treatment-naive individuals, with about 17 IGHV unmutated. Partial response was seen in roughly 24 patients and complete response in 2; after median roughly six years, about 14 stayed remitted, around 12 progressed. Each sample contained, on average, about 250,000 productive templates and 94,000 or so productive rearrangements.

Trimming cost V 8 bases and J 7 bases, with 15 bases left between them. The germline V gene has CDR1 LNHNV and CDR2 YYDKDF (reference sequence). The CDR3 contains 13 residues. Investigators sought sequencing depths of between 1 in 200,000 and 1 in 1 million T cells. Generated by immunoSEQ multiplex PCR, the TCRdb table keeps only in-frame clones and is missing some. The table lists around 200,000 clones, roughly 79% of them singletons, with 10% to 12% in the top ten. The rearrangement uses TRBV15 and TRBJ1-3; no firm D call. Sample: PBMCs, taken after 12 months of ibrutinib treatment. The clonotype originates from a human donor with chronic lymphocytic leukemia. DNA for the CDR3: TGTGCCACCGCGGGGAGGACGGGGAACACCATATATTTT. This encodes CATAGRTGNTIYF.